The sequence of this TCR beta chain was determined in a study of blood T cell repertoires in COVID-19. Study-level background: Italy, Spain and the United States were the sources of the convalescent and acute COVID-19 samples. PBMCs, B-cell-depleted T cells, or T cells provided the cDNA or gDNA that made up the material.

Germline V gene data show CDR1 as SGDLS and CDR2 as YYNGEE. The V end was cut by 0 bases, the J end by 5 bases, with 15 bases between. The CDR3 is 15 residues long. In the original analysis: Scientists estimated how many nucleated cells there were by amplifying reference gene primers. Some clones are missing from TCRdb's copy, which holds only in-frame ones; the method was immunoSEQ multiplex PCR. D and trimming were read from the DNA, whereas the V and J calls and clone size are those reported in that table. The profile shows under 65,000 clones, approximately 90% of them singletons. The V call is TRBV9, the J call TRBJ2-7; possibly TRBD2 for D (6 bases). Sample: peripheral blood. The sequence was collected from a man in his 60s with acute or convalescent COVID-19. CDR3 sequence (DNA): TGTGCCAGCAGCGTAGAAGGTTCAGGAGGGGACGAGCAGTACTTC. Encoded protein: CASSVEGSGGDEQYF.